Sequencing of this T cell receptor beta chain was carried out in a study of vaccination and CD4 T cells after COVID-19. Study at large: A median of roughly 72 days (range 14 to 241) separated dose two from the taking of post-vaccine samples. Stimulation of the cells used overlapping spike peptide pools from SARS-CoV-2 and from the common cold coronaviruses HCoV-NL63, HCoV-OC43 and HCoV-229E.

Documented treatment: approximately 9-day PBMC culture with coronavirus spike peptide pools or control peptides (ViraFEST assay). The medium had half its volume replaced with fresh IL-2 medium on days 3 and 7. Culture proceeded for 10 days, and CD4+ T cells were then isolated by negative selection. Note on this clonotype: Its antigen is unknown.

The Oncomine TCR Beta short-read assay sequenced DNA from cultured CD4+ T cells. From the PCR reads, TCRdb called clonotypes with MiXCR, one entry per CDR3 protein. The sample carries roughly 16,000 distinct CDR3 sequences, 73% recorded once. The sequence came from a human donor who had recovered from COVID-19. Source material: CD4+ T cells from blood, cultured in vitro.

The CDR3 DNA reads as TGTGCCAGCAGCTTATCGGGTGAGCAGTTCTTC. Protein product: CASSLSGEQFF. The rearrangement links TRBV11-2 to TRBJ2-1; D remains unclear. This CDR3 has 11 residues. The germline V gene encodes CDR1 SGHAT and CDR2 FQNNGV. V lost 2 bases and J 9 bases, leaving 5 bases between the germline ends.